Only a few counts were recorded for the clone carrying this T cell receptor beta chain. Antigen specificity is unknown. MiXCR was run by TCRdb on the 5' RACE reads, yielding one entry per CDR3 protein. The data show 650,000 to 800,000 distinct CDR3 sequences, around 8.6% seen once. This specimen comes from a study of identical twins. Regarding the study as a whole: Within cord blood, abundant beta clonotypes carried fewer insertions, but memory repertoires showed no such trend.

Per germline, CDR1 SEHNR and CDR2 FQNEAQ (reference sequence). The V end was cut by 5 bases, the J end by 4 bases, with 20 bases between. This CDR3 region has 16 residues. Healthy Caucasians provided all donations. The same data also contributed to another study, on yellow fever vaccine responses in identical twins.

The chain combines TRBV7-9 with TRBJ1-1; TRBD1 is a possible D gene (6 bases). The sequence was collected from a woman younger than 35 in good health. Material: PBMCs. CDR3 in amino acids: CASSPWALQGITEAFF. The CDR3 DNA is TGTGCCAGCAGCCCGTGGGCCTTACAGGGTATCACTGAAGCTTTCTTT.